This T cell receptor (beta chain) was recovered during a study of PD-1 blockade in classical Hodgkin lymphoma. Regarding the study as a whole: Significant TCR diversity gains by C4D1 occurred in CD4+ but not CD8+ cells. The causes of the repertoire differences, possibly disease activity or prior therapy, remain undefined.

TCRdb's copy holds only in-frame clones and misses some; the assay was immunoSEQ multiplex PCR. The repertoire holds about 21,000 clones, with 70% to 85% as singletons. The V gene end was trimmed by 7 bases and the J gene end by 0 bases; junction bases not matched to a gene: 4. Germline V gives CDR1 ENHRY, CDR2 SYGVKD. The CDR3 consists of 15 residues. Sample time point: cycle 4 day 1 (C4D1), after less than 7 weeks of nivolumab. Each and every patient relapsed after autologous stem cell transplantation, and patients got differing brentuximab vedotin exposure. As concerns this clone: Antigen: not known.

The gene calls are TRBV10-3 and TRBJ2-1; 9 bases are a match to TRBD2. This sequence originates from a human donor with classical Hodgkin lymphoma. The material sequenced was peripheral blood mononuclear cells (PBMCs), taken before the fourth cycle of nivolumab. The CDR3, as DNA: TGTGCCATCACTCATAGCGGGAGCTCCTACAATGAGCAGTTCTTC. This gives the protein CAITHSGSSYNEQFF.